Given below is one T cell receptor (beta chain) in context. Antigen unknown. Looked up from germline, CDR1 is MNHEY and CDR2 is SVGAGI. The CDR3 length is 15 residues. The V gene lost 2 bases and the J gene lost 0 bases, with 8 bases spanning the gap. The sample originates from a study of siplizumab effects on memory and regulatory T cells. Study-level results: Significantly reduced by siplizumab was the cumulative frequency of alloreactive sequences, namely those traceable to unstimulated CD4+ memory cells.

The protocol was immunoSEQ multiplex PCR, while the TCRdb copy is restricted to in-frame clones and leaves out a portion. The data show more than 60,000 clones, with around 96% seen just once and about 0.095% held by the top ten. The origin of this receptor is a human donor in good health. The specimen sequenced was naive CD8+ T cells sorted from blood. The chain uses TRBV6-5 and TRBJ1-5; D uncertain. CDR3 nucleotide sequence: TGTGCCAGCAGTTACAGCCAATTTAGCAATCAGCCCCAGCATTTT. The encoded protein is CASSYSQFSNQPQHF.